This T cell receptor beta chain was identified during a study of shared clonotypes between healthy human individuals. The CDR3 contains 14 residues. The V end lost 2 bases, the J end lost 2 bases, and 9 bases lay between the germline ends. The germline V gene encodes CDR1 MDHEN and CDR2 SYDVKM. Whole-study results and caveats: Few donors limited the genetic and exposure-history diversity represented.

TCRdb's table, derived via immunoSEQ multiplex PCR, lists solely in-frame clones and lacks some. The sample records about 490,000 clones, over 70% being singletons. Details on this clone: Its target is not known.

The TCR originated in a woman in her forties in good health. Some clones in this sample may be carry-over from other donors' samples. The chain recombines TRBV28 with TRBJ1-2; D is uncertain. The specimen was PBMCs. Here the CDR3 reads CASSLPGRNYGYTF. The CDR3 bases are TGTGCCAGCAGTTTACCGGGCAGGAACTATGGCTACACCTTC.